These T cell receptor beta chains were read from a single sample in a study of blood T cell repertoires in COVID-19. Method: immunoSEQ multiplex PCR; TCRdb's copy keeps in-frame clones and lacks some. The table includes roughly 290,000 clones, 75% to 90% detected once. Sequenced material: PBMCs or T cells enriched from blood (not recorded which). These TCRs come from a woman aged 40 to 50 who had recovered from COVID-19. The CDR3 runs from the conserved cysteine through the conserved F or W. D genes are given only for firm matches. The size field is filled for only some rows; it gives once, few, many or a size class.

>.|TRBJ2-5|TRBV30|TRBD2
CAWSVGLAGGPGETQYF
TGTGCCTGGAGTGTTGGACTAGCGGGGGGGCCGGGTGAGACCCAGTACTTC
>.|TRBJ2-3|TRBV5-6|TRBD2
CASSLAGGVDTQYF
TGTGCCAGCAGCTTGGCGGGAGGGGTGGATACGCAGTATTTT
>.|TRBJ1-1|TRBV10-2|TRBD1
CASRRQGANTEAFF
TGCGCCAGCAGGAGACAGGGGGCCAACACTGAAGCTTTCTTT
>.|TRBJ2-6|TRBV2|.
CASSDSLSGANVLTF
TGTGCCAGCAGTGATTCTTTATCTGGGGCCAACGTCCTGACTTTC
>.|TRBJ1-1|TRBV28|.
CASSLWMQGTEAFF
TGTGCCAGCAGTTTATGGATGCAGGGCACTGAAGCTTTCTTT
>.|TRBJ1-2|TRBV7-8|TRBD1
CASSLVGQGLYGYTF
TGTGCCAGCAGCTTAGTGGGACAGGGGCTCTATGGCTACACCTTC
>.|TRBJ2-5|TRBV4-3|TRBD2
CASSQVDPSGKETQYF
TGCGCCAGCAGCCAAGTTGATCCTAGCGGAAAAGAGACCCAGTACTTC
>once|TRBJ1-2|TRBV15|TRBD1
CATSRDEDRGRFGYTF
TGTGCCACCAGCAGAGATGAGGACAGGGGGCGCTTTGGCTACACCTTC
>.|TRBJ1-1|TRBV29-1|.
CSGLTGNSDTEAFF
TGCAGCGGGCTAACAGGGAACTCGGACACTGAAGCTTTCTTT
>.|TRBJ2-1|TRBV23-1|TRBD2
CASNGQGLRTSGWNEQFF
TGCGCCAGCAATGGACAGGGGCTAAGGACTAGCGGGTGGAATGAGCAGTTCTTC
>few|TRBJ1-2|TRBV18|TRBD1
CASSPRTGSHGYTF
TGTGCCAGCTCACCAAGGACAGGGAGCCATGGCTACACCTTC
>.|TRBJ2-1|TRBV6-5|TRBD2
CASRAGTSGQNEQFF
TGTGCCAGCAGGGCCGGGACTAGCGGGCAAAATGAGCAGTTCTTC